The sequence of this TCR beta chain was determined in a study of a mutant IDH1 vaccine in newly diagnosed glioma. Study details: Treated patients were roughly 62% male, roughly 40% female, mean age roughly 39 years. Patients' prior therapy spanned radiotherapy, temozolomide, or both; most underwent both.

The germline CDR1 and CDR2 sequences are MGHRA and YSYEKL. The CDR3 totals 16 residues. Germline trimming cut 0 bases from V and 6 bases from J; bases unmatched to any gene: 6. The table came from immunoSEQ multiplex PCR; TCRdb's copy has only in-frame clones and leaves some out. In the table there are about 92,000 clones, 80% to 90% of which are singletons. Study findings and constraints: Vaccination elicited immune responses in around 92% of patients. The authors found pseudoprogression apparently unrelated to changes in top peripheral T cell clonotypes.

Points on this clone: No antigen is known for it.

Time point denoted: baseline, week 1 (first vaccination visit). Treatment defined: pre-vaccination baseline after standard-of-care therapy. The sample consisted of PBMCs, taken from a glioma patient treated with radiotherapy, temozolomide or both. This TCR derives from a woman aged 45-59 years with glioma. The genes are TRBV4-1 and TRBJ1-5; TRBD1 matches at 9 bases. CDR3 nucleotide sequence: TGCGCCAGCAGCCAAGAACAGGGGGCGCTTGGTCAGCCCCAGCATTTT. It yields the protein CASSQEQGALGQPQHF.